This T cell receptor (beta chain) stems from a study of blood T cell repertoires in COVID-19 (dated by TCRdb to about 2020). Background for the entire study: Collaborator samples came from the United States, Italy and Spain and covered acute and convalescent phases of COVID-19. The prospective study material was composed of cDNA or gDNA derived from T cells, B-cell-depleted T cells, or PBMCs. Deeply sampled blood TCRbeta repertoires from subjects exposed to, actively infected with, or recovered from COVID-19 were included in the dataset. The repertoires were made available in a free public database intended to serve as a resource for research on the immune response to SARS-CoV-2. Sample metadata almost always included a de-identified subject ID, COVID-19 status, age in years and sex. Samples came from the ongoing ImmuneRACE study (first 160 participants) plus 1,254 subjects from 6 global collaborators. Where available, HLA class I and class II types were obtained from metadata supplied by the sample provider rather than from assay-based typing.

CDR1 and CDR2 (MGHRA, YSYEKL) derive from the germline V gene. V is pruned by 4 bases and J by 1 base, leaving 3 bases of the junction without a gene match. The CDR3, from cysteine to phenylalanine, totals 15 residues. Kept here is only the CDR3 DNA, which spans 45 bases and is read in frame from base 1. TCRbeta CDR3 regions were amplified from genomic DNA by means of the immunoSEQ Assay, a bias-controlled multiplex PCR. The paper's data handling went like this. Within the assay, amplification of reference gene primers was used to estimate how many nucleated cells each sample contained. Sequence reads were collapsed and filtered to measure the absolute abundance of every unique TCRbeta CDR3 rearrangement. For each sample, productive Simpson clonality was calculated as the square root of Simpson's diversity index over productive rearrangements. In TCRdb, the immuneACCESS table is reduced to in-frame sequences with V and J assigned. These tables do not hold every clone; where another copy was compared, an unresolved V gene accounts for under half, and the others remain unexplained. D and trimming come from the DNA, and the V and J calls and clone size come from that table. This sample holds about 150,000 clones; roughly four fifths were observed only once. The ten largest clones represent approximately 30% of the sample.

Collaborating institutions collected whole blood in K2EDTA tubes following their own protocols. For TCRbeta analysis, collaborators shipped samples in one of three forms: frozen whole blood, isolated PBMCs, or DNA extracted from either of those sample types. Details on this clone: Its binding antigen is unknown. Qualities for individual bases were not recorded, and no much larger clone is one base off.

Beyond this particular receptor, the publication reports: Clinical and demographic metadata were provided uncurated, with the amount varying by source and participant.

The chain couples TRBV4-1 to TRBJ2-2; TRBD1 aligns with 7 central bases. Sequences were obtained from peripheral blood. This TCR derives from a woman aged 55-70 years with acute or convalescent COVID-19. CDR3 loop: CASSPRTGNTGELFF. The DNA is TGCGCCAGCAGCCCCCGGACAGGGAACACCGGGGAGCTGTTTTTT.